This is a list of T cell receptor beta chains from one sample in a study of T cell responses to AZD1222 COVID-19 vaccine. TCRdb's copy holds only in-frame clones and misses some; the assay was immunoSEQ multiplex PCR. This sample yields around 140,000 clones, of which over 75% are seen a single time; 1.5% to 2% belongs to the top ten. Specimen: peripheral blood, collected on day 0 of AZD1222 vaccination. These receptors originate from an adult in good health. Each CDR3 is given with its conserved first and last residue. The D gene is left open where the match is weak. The size entry is marked missing in some rows and otherwise reads once, few, many or a size class.

-,14,TRBV28,-,TRBJ1-5,CASRPGSSNQPQHF,TGTGCCAGCAGGCCGGGATCCAGCAATCAGCCCCAGCATTTT
many,16,TRBV11-2,-,TRBJ2-7,CASSPLARTADYEQYF,TGTGCCAGCAGCCCTCTAGCCCGTACGGCGGACTACGAGCAGTACTTC
-,16,TRBV3-1/TRBV3-2,TRBD1,TRBJ1-3,CASSLRDRRSGNTIYF,TGTGCCAGCAGCCTGCGGGACAGGCGCTCTGGAAACACCATATATTTT
-,17,TRBV6-1,-,TRBJ1-2,CASSETPAGRSENGYTF,TGTGCCAGCAGTGAAACCCCGGCAGGCCGAAGCGAGAATGGCTACACCTTC
-,16,TRBV7-6,-,TRBJ1-1,CASSSHDTTGNTEAFF,TGTGCCAGCAGCTCACATGACACAACCGGGAACACTGAAGCTTTCTTT
-,15,TRBV9,-,TRBJ1-6,CASSVKSRGDSPLHF,TGTGCCAGCAGCGTAAAGTCAAGGGGGGATTCACCCCTCCACTTT
-,11,TRBV6-5,-,TRBJ2-5,CASSTGETQYF,TGTGCCAGCAGCACTGGGGAGACCCAGTACTTC
few,13,TRBV5-1,-,TRBJ2-1,CASSPGRFNEQFF,TGCGCCAGCAGCCCGGGACGGTTCAATGAGCAGTTCTTC
-,21,TRBV18,TRBD2,TRBJ2-3,CASSPVTGGLAMKGGTDTQYF,TGTGCCAGCTCACCAGTGACAGGTGGACTAGCGATGAAGGGAGGCACAGATACGCAGTATTTT
-,16,TRBV27,TRBD2,TRBJ2-2,CASSFYGGRSTGELFF,TGTGCCAGCAGTTTTTACGGCGGGAGATCCACCGGGGAGCTGTTTTTT
-,14,TRBV7-6,-,TRBJ2-7,CASSLESTGNEQYF,TGTGCCAGCAGCTTAGAATCCACGGGGAACGAGCAGTACTTC
-,14,TRBV19,TRBD1,TRBJ1-5,CASRTGTAIQPQHF,TGTGCCAGTAGAACCGGGACAGCAATCCAGCCCCAGCATTTT
-,14,TRBV5-6,TRBD1,TRBJ1-2,CASSPPRTGNGYTF,TGTGCCAGCAGCCCGCCCCGGACAGGGAATGGCTACACCTTC
-,13,TRBV15,-,TRBJ2-7,CATSRGDGYEQYF,TGTGCCACCAGCAGAGGGGACGGCTACGAGCAGTACTTC
-,15,TRBV7-6,TRBD2,TRBJ2-1,CASSARGGSYNEQFF,TGTGCCAGCAGCGCTCGGGGGGGGTCCTACAATGAGCAGTTCTTC
-,14,TRBV15,-,TRBJ2-6,CATSVSASTGVLTF,TGTGCCACCAGCGTTTCGGCATCCACCGGCGTCCTGACTTTC
-,12,TRBV6-2/TRBV6-3,-,TRBJ1-2,CASSKGPYGYTF,TGTGCCAGCAGTAAGGGTCCCTATGGCTACACCTTC
-,17,TRBV2,TRBD1,TRBJ2-3,CASSGRQGAKEADTQYF,TGTGCCAGCAGCGGTAGACAGGGGGCTAAAGAGGCAGATACGCAGTATTTT
-,17,TRBV27,TRBD1,TRBJ1-1,CASSARTGGSSNTEAFF,TGTGCCAGCAGTGCGAGGACAGGGGGCTCATCGAACACTGAAGCTTTCTTT
-,13,TRBV5-4,-,TRBJ2-7,CASSLDPGVEQYF,TGTGCCAGCAGCTTGGATCCAGGGGTTGAGCAGTACTTC
-,12,TRBV9,-,TRBJ2-3,CASSLSSDTQYF,TGTGCCAGCAGCCTCTCCTCAGATACGCAGTATTTT
-,16,TRBV4-1,-,TRBJ2-1,CASSQDQDHPYNEQFF,TGCGCCAGCAGCCAAGATCAGGACCACCCCTACAATGAGCAGTTCTTC
-,12,TRBV3-1/TRBV3-2,-,TRBJ1-1,CASKQMNTEAFF,TGTGCCAGCAAACAGATGAACACTGAAGCTTTCTTT
-,14,TRBV19,-,TRBJ2-2,CASSLRANTGELFF,TGTGCCAGTAGCCTAAGGGCGAACACCGGGGAGCTGTTTTTT
-,18,TRBV7-9,TRBD1,TRBJ2-3,CASSLATGAGRSTDTQYF,TGTGCCAGCAGCTTAGCGACAGGGGCGGGCCGTAGCACAGATACGCAGTATTTT
-,17,TRBV13,-,TRBJ1-1,CASSLEGLGGLNTEAFF,TGTGCCAGCAGCTTAGAGGGATTGGGGGGCCTGAACACTGAAGCTTTCTTT
-,15,TRBV18,TRBD1,TRBJ1-6,CASSPSDRGGSPLHF,TGTGCCAGCTCACCCTCGGACAGGGGAGGTTCACCCCTCCACTTT
-,16,TRBV6-2/TRBV6-3,TRBD1,TRBJ1-3,CASSGTGEAAGNTIYF,TGTGCCAGCAGTGGAACAGGGGAAGCCGCTGGAAACACCATATATTTT
-,14,TRBV29-1,-,TRBJ1-2,CSDSRGQANYGYTF,TGCAGCGACAGCCGGGGTCAGGCTAACTATGGCTACACCTTC
once,16,TRBV7-6,TRBD2,TRBJ2-1,CASSAHSSGSYNEQFF,TGTGCCAGCAGCGCCCACTCTAGCGGATCCTACAATGAGCAGTTCTTC
-,16,TRBV6-2/TRBV6-3,TRBD1,TRBJ1-4,CASSSMGQGRNEKLFF,TGTGCCAGCAGTTCTATGGGACAGGGGCGAAATGAAAAACTGTTTTTT
-,11,TRBV6-5,-,TRBJ2-1,CASSYGGAQFF,TGTGCCAGCAGTTACGGAGGGGCGCAGTTCTTC
-,15,TRBV6-6,TRBD2,TRBJ2-7,CASSYTSGEAYEQYF,TGTGCCAGCAGTTACACTAGCGGGGAAGCCTACGAGCAGTACTTC
-,13,TRBV24-1,-,TRBJ2-3,CATSDGGADTQYF,TGTGCCACCAGTGACGGCGGAGCAGATACGCAGTATTTT
-,13,TRBV12-3/TRBV12-4,TRBD2,TRBJ2-1,CASTLLAGNEKFF,TGTGCCAGCACCCTCCTAGCGGGAAATGAGAAGTTCTTC
-,13,TRBV5-8,-,TRBJ2-1,CASSFDTHNEQFF,TGTGCCAGCAGCTTTGACACTCACAATGAGCAGTTCTTC
-,11,TRBV2,-,TRBJ2-3,CASSVTDTQYF,TGTGCCAGCAGCGTCACAGATACGCAGTATTTT
once,14,TRBV19,-,TRBJ1-5,CASSVGRINQPQHF,TGTGCCAGTAGCGTGGGACGGATTAATCAGCCCCAGCATTTT
-,13,TRBV28,-,TRBJ1-1,CASSLGGVTEAFF,TGTGCCAGCAGTTTAGGAGGGGTGACTGAAGCTTTCTTT
-,17,TRBV3-1/TRBV3-2,TRBD2,TRBJ2-6,CASSHTSGFSGANVLTF,TGTGCCAGCAGCCACACTAGCGGGTTCTCTGGGGCCAACGTCCTGACTTTC
-,15,TRBV6-5,-,TRBJ1-5,CASSYSGRSNQPQHF,TGTGCCAGCAGTTACTCGGGCCGTAGCAATCAGCCCCAGCATTTT
-,14,TRBV10-1,TRBD2,TRBJ2-3,CASSAGRAGDTQYF,TGCGCCAGCAGTGCCGGGAGGGCGGGAGATACGCAGTATTTT
-,17,TRBV28,-,TRBJ2-4,CASSLSRGALAKNIQYF,TGTGCCAGCAGTTTGTCTCGGGGGGCCCTCGCCAAAAACATTCAGTACTTC
once,12,TRBV5-1,-,TRBJ2-2,CASGQNTGELFF,TGCGCCAGCGGACAGAACACCGGGGAGCTGTTTTTT
-,15,TRBV4-2,TRBD2,TRBJ2-1,CASGGSSGNYNEQFF,TGTGCCAGCGGAGGATCTAGCGGAAATTACAATGAGCAGTTCTTC